Listed here is a single T cell receptor (beta chain). Here immunoSEQ multiplex PCR was the method, and the copy in TCRdb shows in-frame clones only, minus some. The sample lists fewer than 90,000 clones; roughly nine tenths were seen once. This record belongs to a study of blood T cell repertoires in COVID-19. The CDR3 spans 13 residues. Germline CDR1 SQVTM, CDR2 ANQGSEA. Trimming pared 3 bases from V and 4 bases from J, leaving 12 bases between. The sample was peripheral blood. V usage is TRBV29-1 and J usage is TRBJ1-2, with D tentatively TRBD1 (6 bases). This TCR came from a middle-aged man with active or convalescent COVID-19. CDR3 DNA sequence: TGCAGCGTTGAGGGACACCGCCTCTATGGCTACACCTTC. Protein product: CSVEGHRLYGYTF.